The T cell receptor beta chain under discussion was sequenced for a study of CD8 T cells in ankylosing spondylitis. Findings of the study overall: Relatively rare in peripheral blood, disease-linked clones were also CD8+. A TCR beta motif of under ten highly homologous variants appeared characteristic of ankylosing spondylitis blood. Reportedly, matched ankylosing spondylitis synovial fluid was significantly enriched for disease-linked clones.

This CDR3 comprises 16 residues. Trimming removed 5 bases from V and 1 base from J, with 14 bases in between. Germline CDR1 is SGHNT and CDR2 is YENEEA. Making use of molecular barcodes, quantitative 5'-RACE generated TCR beta libraries. TCRdb reanalysed the 5' RACE reads using MiXCR and keeps one entry per CDR3 protein. The sample contains under 950,000 distinct CDR3 sequences, around a fifth of which appear only once. In the case of this clonotype: Antigen unknown.

This receptor was identified in a male donor with ankylosing spondylitis. Sequencing was carried out using blood, either unsorted or a sorted T cell fraction (not recorded which). The J gene is TRBJ2-2, the V gene TRBV11-3, with D possibly matching TRBD1 (6 bases). As DNA, the CDR3 is TGTGCCAGCAGCCCATATCAGGGGAAGAACACCGGGGAGCTGTTTTTT. This sequence encodes CASSPYQGKNTGELFF.